The 30 T cell receptor beta chains presented below share a single source sample, sequenced in a study of blood T cell repertoires in COVID-19. The table came from immunoSEQ multiplex PCR; TCRdb's copy has only in-frame clones and leaves some out. The sample has under 300,000 clones, around nine tenths seen once. Sequences were obtained from peripheral blood. The origin of the receptors is a woman between 65 and 79 years old with active or convalescent COVID-19.

This clone was counted a single time. This chain uses TRBV6-6 with TRBJ2-5; 9 bases line up with TRBD2. The CDR3 spans 17 residues. Unmatched junction bases numbered 14, after V lost 5 bases and J lost 4 bases. The V gene's germline CDR1 is MNHNY and CDR2 SVGAGI (reference sequence). CDR3 sequence: CASSPPLAGGRLETQYF. The CDR3 bases are TGTGCCAGCAGTCCTCCCTTGGCGGGGGGGCGGTTAGAGACCCAGTACTTC.

This clone occurred once. The V gene is TRBV18, the J gene TRBJ1-1; 8 bases fit TRBD1. CDR1 is KGHSH, CDR2 LQKENI, per germline. V shed 1 base, J shed 6 bases, and the junction held 10 bases outside the gene matches. This CDR3 is built from 16 residues. CDR3 sequence: CASSPLERQGKPEAFF. The CDR3 DNA reads TGTGCCAGCTCACCACTCGAAAGACAGGGGAAACCTGAAGCTTTCTTT.

CDR3: CASMNSNLPPHEQYF. CDR3 DNA sequence: TGTGCCAGTATGAACTCGAATCTGCCGCCTCACGAGCAGTACTTC. The genes are TRBV19 and TRBJ2-7; D not certain. Germline V CDR1 and CDR2: LNHDA, SQIVND (reference sequence). This CDR3 spans 15 amino acids. V was trimmed by 7 bases and J by 5 bases, leaving 21 bases between them.

The chain has TRBV27 and TRBJ2-7; possibly TRBD2 for D (6 bases). Germline CDR1 MNHEY, CDR2 SMNVEV (reference sequence). There are 17 residues in the CDR3. Trimming cost V 5 bases and J 0 bases, with 20 bases left between them. DNA of the CDR3: TGTGCCAGCAGTCGCCCCCGGAGGGGATTGAGCTCCTACGAGCAGTACTTC. Protein: CASSRPRRGLSSYEQYF.

This clone appeared a single time. The gene calls are TRBV4-3 and TRBJ1-4; weak D call: TRBD1 (6 bases). CDR1 LGHNA and CDR2 YSLEER come from the germline V gene. This CDR3 is 15 amino acids long. Trimming removed 3 bases from V and 7 bases from J, with 15 bases in between. CDR3 amino acids: CASSQGSRGSEKLFF. The CDR3 region has the DNA TGCGCCAGCAGCCAGGGGTCCAGGGGTAGTGAAAAACTGTTTTTT.

V and J are TRBV7-3 and TRBJ1-2, with D possibly being TRBD1 (6 bases). The germline gives CDR1 SGHTA, CDR2 FQGTGA. The CDR3 runs to 13 residues. The V gene lost 1 base and the J gene lost 8 bases, with 11 bases spanning the gap. CDR3 loop: CASSLMSRGGYTF. CDR3 nucleotide sequence: TGTGCCAGCAGCTTAATGTCCAGGGGAGGCTACACCTTC.

The V call is TRBV4-3, the J call TRBJ1-6; tentatively, D is TRBD1 (6 bases). From germline, CDR1 is LGHNA and CDR2 YSLEER. This CDR3 comprises 17 residues. Trimming removed 0 bases at V and 0 bases at J, with 9 bases between. The CDR3 nucleotides are TGCGCCAGCAGCCAAGAGGCGGACAGCTCCTATAATTCACCCCTCCACTTT. Its protein is CASSQEADSSYNSPLHF.

The gene calls are TRBV5-6 and TRBJ1-2; TRBD1 agrees at 7 bases. The junction had 5 bases not matched to a gene; V was cut back by 3 bases and J by 3 bases. From germline, CDR1 is SGHDT and CDR2 YYEEEE. The CDR3 covers 14 residues. Here the CDR3 DNA reads TGTGCCAGCAGCTCCGGTGACAGGGACTATGGCTACACCTTC. Translating it yields CASSSGDRDYGYTF.

This chain joins TRBV19 and TRBJ1-1; D remains unclear. Trimming pared 5 bases from V and 1 base from J, leaving 11 bases between. Per the germline V gene, CDR1 is LNHDA and CDR2 is SQIVND (reference sequence). CDR3 length equals 14 residues. The CDR3 loop is CASSPGLQNTEAFF. Written as DNA, the CDR3 is TGTGCCAGTAGTCCCGGACTGCAGAACACTGAAGCTTTCTTT.

The chain carries TRBV3-1 (or the pseudogene TRBV3-2) and TRBJ2-3, with a weak D call TRBD1 (6 bases). The CDR3 contains 12 residues. The germline V gene encodes CDR1 LGHDT and CDR2 YNNKEL (reference sequence). Trimming removed 4 bases from V and 6 bases from J, with 8 bases in between. CDR3 in amino acids: CASSPRGDTQYF. In nucleotides, the CDR3 is TGTGCCAGCAGCCCAAGGGGGGATACGCAGTATTTT.

V gene TRBV10-2 combines with J gene TRBJ2-1; 8 bases are a match to TRBD2. The CDR3 runs to 16 residues. With 8 bases clipped from V and 0 bases from J, the junction kept 9 bases outside the gene matches. Germline V gene lookup returns CDR1 WSHSY and CDR2 SAAADI. This chain's CDR3 is CASQRAGASSYNEQFF. CDR3 in DNA: TGCGCCAGCCAAAGAGCGGGGGCAAGCTCCTACAATGAGCAGTTCTTC.

The chain recombines TRBV6-1 with TRBJ1-1; TRBD1 might be the D (5 bases). The CDR3 contains 15 residues. CDR1 and CDR2 from the germline V gene are MNHNS and SASEGT. Trimming took off 0 bases at V and 10 bases at J, with 18 bases between the two ends. CDR3 nucleotides: TGTGCCAGCAGTGAAGCGGGGCGGCAGGCCCTCGGAGCTTTCTTT. As protein: CASSEAGRQALGAFF.

The chain couples TRBV9 to TRBJ2-3; maybe TRBD1 (5 bases). V shed 3 bases and J shed 0 bases, with 11 bases lying between them. The CDR3 has 15 residues. CDR1 and CDR2 (germline): SGDLS, YYNGEE. In DNA form, the CDR3 reads TGTGCCAGCAGCGCAGACAGTCCTAGCACAGATACGCAGTATTTT. Translating it yields CASSADSPSTDTQYF.

The chain uses TRBV5-4 and TRBJ1-1; D is possibly TRBD1 (6 bases). The CDR3 is 14 residues long. Germline V lookup: CDR1 SGHNT, CDR2 YYREEE (reference sequence). Trimming pared 0 bases from V and 11 bases from J, leaving 17 bases between. The DNA for the CDR3 is TGTGCCAGCAGCTTGGAGGCGGGGGCGGTTGACGCTTTCTTT. Residues: CASSLEAGAVDAFF.

The sample holds a few counts of this clone. The rearrangement joins TRBV5-1 to TRBJ1-4; D remains ambiguous. The germline V gene encodes CDR1 SGHRS and CDR2 YFSETQ. Trimming stripped 4 bases from V and 8 bases from J, with 21 bases between. The CDR3 runs to 16 residues. This CDR3 is CASSPQNGGRSEKLFF. CDR3 bases: TGCGCCAGCAGCCCGCAGAACGGCGGTAGATCCGAAAAACTGTTTTTT.

V gene TRBV11-2 combines with J gene TRBJ2-7; D perhaps matches TRBD2 (6 bases). CDR3 length: 14 amino acids. Germline-derived CDR1 and CDR2 are SGHAT and FQNNGV. Trimming removed 1 base from V and 4 bases from J, with 11 bases in between. CDR3 nucleotides: TGTGCCAGCAGCTTAGTGCGGGGCAGTTACGAGCAGTACTTC. Protein sequence: CASSLVRGSYEQYF.

In this sample, this clone turned up once. V and J are TRBV11-2 and TRBJ1-3; tentatively, D is TRBD1 (6 bases). Per germline, CDR1 SGHAT and CDR2 FQNNGV. The CDR3 covers 17 residues. The V end lost 5 bases, the J end lost 0 bases, and 17 bases lay between the germline ends. The CDR3, as DNA: TGTGCCAGCAGCCCCTGGGACACCCGATCCTCTGGAAACACCATATATTTT. It translates to CASSPWDTRSSGNTIYF.

The chain joins TRBV6-5 to TRBJ1-2; 8 nucleotides match TRBD1. The length of the CDR3 is 12 residues. CDR1 is MNHEY and CDR2 is SVGAGI in the germline V gene. CDR3 coding DNA: TGTGCTACTACAGGGGGATGGTATGGCTACACCTTC. As protein: CATTGGWYGYTF.

The chain recombines TRBV6-6 with TRBJ2-1, with TRBD1 identical over 7 bases. The CDR3 runs 13 residues. The trim removed 8 bases at V and 5 bases at J, leaving 6 bases unmatched. Germline V lookup: CDR1 MNHNY, CDR2 SVGAGI (reference sequence). CDR3 protein: CASRDSQNNEQFF. The CDR3 nucleotides read TGTGCCAGCCGGGACAGTCAGAACAATGAGCAGTTCTTC.

This clone turned up a few times. The CDR3 region is CASRDRDTNGYTF. The CDR3 DNA is TGTGCCAGCAGGGACAGGGACACCAATGGCTACACCTTC. The rearrangement uses TRBV6-5 and TRBJ1-2, with 8 positions matching TRBD1. The CDR3 runs to 13 residues. V was clipped by 6 bases and J by 6 bases; unmatched bases: 6. Germline V gene data show CDR1 as MNHEY and CDR2 as SVGAGI.

The chain uses TRBV5-1 and TRBJ1-4, with 8 bases identical to TRBD1. V lost 1 base to trimming and J lost 8 bases; unmatched junction nucleotides: 4. Germline V gene lookup returns CDR1 SGHRS and CDR2 YFSETQ. The CDR3 is made up of 14 amino acids. The CDR3 sequence: CASSLTGGEEKLFF. The CDR3 region has the DNA TGCGCCAGCAGCTTGACAGGGGGGGAAGAAAAACTGTTTTTT.

The chain recombines TRBV5-4 with TRBJ2-1; TRBD1 is a possible D gene (6 bases). The CDR3 has 15 residues. Trimming removed 4 bases from V and 3 bases from J, with 14 bases in between. Germline lookup yields CDR1 SGHNT and CDR2 YYREEE (reference sequence). Here the CDR3 DNA reads TGTGCCAGCAGCCTCCGGGACAAATTCTACAATGAGCAGTTCTTC. Translated: CASSLRDKFYNEQFF.

The rearrangement uses TRBV3-1 (or the pseudogene TRBV3-2) and TRBJ1-2; 8 positions match TRBD1. Trimming took 6 bases from V and 3 from J; bases not matched to a gene: 6. Germline V gives CDR1 LGHDT, CDR2 YNNKEL (reference sequence). The CDR3 runs to 14 residues. DNA for the CDR3: TGTGCCAGCAGTTTACAGGGGGGGGACTATGGCTACACCTTC. Translating it yields CASSLQGGDYGYTF.

The gene calls are TRBV27 and TRBJ2-5; 8 bases match TRBD2. Trimming cost V 6 bases and J 2 bases; bases outside gene matches: 8. CDR3 size: 15 residues. CDR1 and CDR2 (germline): MNHEY, SMNVEV (reference sequence). As DNA, the CDR3 is TGTGCCAGCAGATACGGGCGGGGGGAGCAAGAGACCCAGTACTTC. It specifies CASRYGRGEQETQYF.

Details on this clone: Other DNA sequences in this sample translate to the same CDR3. The rearrangement uses TRBV19 and TRBJ1-2, with D tentatively TRBD1 (5 bases). V was pared by 5 bases and J by 7 bases, with 11 bases between. Germline loops: CDR1 LNHDA, CDR2 SQIVND (reference sequence). The CDR3 loop spans 12 amino acids. DNA of the CDR3: TGTGCCAGTAGTCGTCAGGGCTCTGGCTACACCTTC. This sequence encodes CASSRQGSGYTF. Filled out from reference TRBV19 and TRBJ1-2, the complete variable domain reads DGGITQSPKYLFRKEGQNVTLSCEQNLNHDAMYWYRQDPGQGLRLIYYSQIVNDFQKGDIAEGYSVSREKKESFPLTVTSAQKNPTAFYLCASSRQGSGYTFGSGTRLTVV.

This clone was detected only a few times. CDR3 coding DNA: TGTGCCAGCAGCCCCGGGACAGGGTTTCCAGATACGCAGTATTTT. This gives the protein CASSPGTGFPDTQYF. The chain is built from TRBV7-9 and TRBJ2-3; 9 bases are a match to TRBD1. J gave up 4 bases and V 5 bases, and 7 bases lay outside the gene matches. Germline V gene data show CDR1 as SEHNR and CDR2 as FQNEAQ (reference sequence). The CDR3 extends over 15 amino acids.

Here the CDR3 reads CASSPSARYIPNYGYTF. DNA for the CDR3: TGTGCCAGCTCACCCTCAGCCAGGTACATTCCTAACTATGGCTACACCTTC. J is TRBJ1-2 and V is TRBV18; D remains unclear. Trimming cost V 3 bases and J 0 bases, with 17 bases left between them. This CDR3 spans 17 amino acids. The germline V gene encodes CDR1 KGHSH and CDR2 LQKENI. Variable domain in full (rest from reference TRBV18 and TRBJ1-2): NAGVMQNPRHLVRRRGQEARLRCSPMKGHSHVYWYRQLPEEGLKFMVYLQKENIIDESGMPKERFSAEFPKEGPSILRIQQVVRGDSAAYFCASSPSARYIPNYGYTFGSGTRLTVV.

This chain connects TRBV20-1 to TRBJ1-2; tentative D call: TRBD1 (5 bases). Germline loops: CDR1 DFQATT, CDR2 SNEGSKA (reference sequence). CDR3 length: 11 amino acids. Trimming left V 6 bases short and J 6 bases short, with 11 bases between. CDR3 nucleotide sequence: TGCAGTGCCTTGACAGTGGATGGCTACACCTTC. It yields the protein CSALTVDGYTF.

This clone has just one count. The chain uses TRBV5-6 and TRBJ1-2; TRBD1 might be the D (5 bases). This CDR3 is built from 15 residues. Germline CDR1 reads SGHDT; CDR2 reads YYEEEE. The ends were cut back, 0 bases at V and 6 bases at J, with 15 bases in the middle. The CDR3 bases are TGTGCCAGCAGCTTGGGGGGACGGGAGGAGAATGGCTACACCTTC. Translated, it gives CASSLGGREENGYTF.

This clone was recorded a few times. The chain combines TRBV19 with TRBJ1-2; D not certain. The CDR3 totals 10 residues. V gave up 8 bases and J gave up 6 bases, with 7 bases separating them. Germline V CDR1 and CDR2: LNHDA, SQIVND (reference sequence). The CDR3, as DNA: TGTGCCAGTGACATCGATGGCTACACCTTC. As protein: CASDIDGYTF.